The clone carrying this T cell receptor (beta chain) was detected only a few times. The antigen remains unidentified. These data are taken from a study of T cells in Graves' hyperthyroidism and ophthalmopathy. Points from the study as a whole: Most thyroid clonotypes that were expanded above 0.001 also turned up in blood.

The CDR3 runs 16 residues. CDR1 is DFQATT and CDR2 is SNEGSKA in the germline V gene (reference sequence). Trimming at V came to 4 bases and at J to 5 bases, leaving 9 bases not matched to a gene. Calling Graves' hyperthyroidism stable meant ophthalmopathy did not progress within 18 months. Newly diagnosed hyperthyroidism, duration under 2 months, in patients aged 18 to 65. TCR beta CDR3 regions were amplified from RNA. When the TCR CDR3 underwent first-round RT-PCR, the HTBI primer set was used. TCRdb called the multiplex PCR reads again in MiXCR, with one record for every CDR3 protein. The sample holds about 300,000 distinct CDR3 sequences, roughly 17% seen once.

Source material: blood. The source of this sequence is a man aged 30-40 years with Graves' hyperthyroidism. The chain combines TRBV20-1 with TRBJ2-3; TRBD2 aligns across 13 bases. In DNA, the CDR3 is TGCAGTGCTACCCCACTAGCGGGAGGGCCGGGAGATACGCAGTATTTT. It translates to CSATPLAGGPGDTQYF.